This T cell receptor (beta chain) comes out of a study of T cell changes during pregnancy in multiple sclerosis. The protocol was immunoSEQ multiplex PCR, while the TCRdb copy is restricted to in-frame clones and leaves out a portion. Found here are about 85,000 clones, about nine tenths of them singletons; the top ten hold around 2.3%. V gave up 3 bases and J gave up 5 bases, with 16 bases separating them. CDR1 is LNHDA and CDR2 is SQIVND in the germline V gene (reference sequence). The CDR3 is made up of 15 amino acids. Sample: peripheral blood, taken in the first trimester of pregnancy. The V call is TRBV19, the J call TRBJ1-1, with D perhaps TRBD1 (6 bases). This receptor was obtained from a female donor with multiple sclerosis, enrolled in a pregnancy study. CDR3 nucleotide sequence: TGTGCCAGTAGTATGAAGGGGGTCCCAGGGACTGAAGCTTTCTTT. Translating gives CASSMKGVPGTEAFF.